Listed below are T cell receptor beta chains from one sample, sequenced in a study of cytomegalovirus exposure and HLA in healthy donors. Only in-frame clones appear in the TCRdb table, and some are missing; sequencing was by immunoSEQ multiplex PCR. The data show roughly 290,000 clones, with 75% to 90% seen just once and about 0.28% held by the top ten. The source material was PBMCs. The source is a girl aged 2-9 years in good health and CMV-seronegative. The CDR3 runs from the conserved cysteine through the conserved F or W. Each record gives: J gene, D gene, V gene, clone size, CDR3 DNA, CDR3 protein. The D gene is left open where the match is weak. Clone size appears in some rows only: once, few, many, or a class for an expanded clone.

>TRBJ2-1|TRBD2|TRBV27|-
TGTGCCAGCTCCACTCCCCGGACTAGCGGGGGGATTTACAATGAGCAGTTCTTC
CASSTPRTSGGIYNEQFF
>TRBJ1-1|-|TRBV28|-
TGTGCCAGCAGTTTAGGAGGGGCGCGGGGGACTGAAGCTTTCTTT
CASSLGGARGTEAFF
>TRBJ2-7|TRBD1|TRBV29-1|-
TGCAGCGTTGAAACACCGGGACAGGGGCGTTCGGGGGAGCAGTACTTC
CSVETPGQGRSGEQYF
>TRBJ2-7|-|TRBV25-1|-
TGTGCCAGCACCCCCTCTGTAGGGAGGACCTACGAGCAGTACTTC
CASTPSVGRTYEQYF
>TRBJ2-1|TRBD2|TRBV15|-
TGTGCCACCAGCAGAGGACTAGCGGACTACAATGAGCAGTTCTTC
CATSRGLADYNEQFF
>TRBJ2-3|TRBD2|TRBV6-1|-
TGTGCCAGCAGTGAAGCGGCGGCGGGGGGGGCAGATACGCAGTATTTT
CASSEAAAGGADTQYF
>TRBJ1-2|-|TRBV5-5|few
TGTGCCAGCAGCCATATCCCGGGAACGGGCCGAAACTATGGCTACACCTTC
CASSHIPGTGRNYGYTF
>TRBJ1-2|-|TRBV27|-
TGTGCCAGCAGTTTCGGGGGAGACTATGGCTACACCTTC
CASSFGGDYGYTF
>TRBJ2-7|TRBD2|TRBV18|-
TGTGCCAGCTCACCTTGGGGGGGAGTCTACGAGCAGTACTTC
CASSPWGGVYEQYF
>TRBJ2-1|TRBD2|TRBV5-8|-
TGTGCCAGCAGCTCCGGCGGGAGAACCTACAATGAGCAGTTCTTC
CASSSGGRTYNEQFF
>TRBJ1-2|-|TRBV18|-
TGTGCCAGCTCACCCGACAGAAACTATGGCTACACCTTC
CASSPDRNYGYTF
>TRBJ1-6|TRBD1|TRBV2|-
TGTGCCAGCGGTCCCGGGACAGGGGTCTCACCCCTCCACTTT
CASGPGTGVSPLHF
>TRBJ2-5|-|TRBV18|once
TGTGCCAGCTCACCAAGGTTAGGACAACGGGCAGAGACCCAGTACTTC
CASSPRLGQRAETQYF
>TRBJ2-3|-|TRBV27|-
TGTGCCGGCAGAACAACTAGCTCCCTCACAGATACGCAGTATTTT
CAGRTTSSLTDTQYF